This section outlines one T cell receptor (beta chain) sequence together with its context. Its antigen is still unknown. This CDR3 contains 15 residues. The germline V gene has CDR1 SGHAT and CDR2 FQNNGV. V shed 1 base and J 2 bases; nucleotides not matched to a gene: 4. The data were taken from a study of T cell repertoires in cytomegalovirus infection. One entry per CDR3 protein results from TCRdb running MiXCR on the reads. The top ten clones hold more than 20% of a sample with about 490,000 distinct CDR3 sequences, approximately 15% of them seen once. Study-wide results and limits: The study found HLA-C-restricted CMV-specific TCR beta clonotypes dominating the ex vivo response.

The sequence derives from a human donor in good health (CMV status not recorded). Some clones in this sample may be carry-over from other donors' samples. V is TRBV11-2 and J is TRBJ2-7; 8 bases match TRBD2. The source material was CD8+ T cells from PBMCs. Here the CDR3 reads CASSLVAGSAYEQYF. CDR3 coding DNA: TGTGCCAGCAGCTTAGTAGCGGGAAGCGCCTACGAGCAGTACTTC. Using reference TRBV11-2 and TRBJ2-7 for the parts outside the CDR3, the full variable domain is EAGVAQSPRYKIIEKRQSVAFWCNPISGHATLYWYQQILGQGPKLLIQFQNNGVVDDSQLPKDRFSAERLKGVDSTLKIQPAKLEDSAVYLCASSLVAGSAYEQYFGPGTRLTVT.